This TCR beta chain came from a study of beta chain features in type 1 diabetes. Germline values: CDR1 SGHTA, CDR2 FQGTGA. The V and J ends lost 5 bases and 3 bases respectively, with 13 bases between them. The CDR3 spans 14 residues. The isolated RNA, all of it, was reverse transcribed, so expressed TCRB transcripts were what got sequenced. Generated by immunoSEQ multiplex PCR, the TCRdb table keeps only in-frame clones and is missing some. The sample includes 350,000 to 450,000 clones, less than 15% of them seen just once. Source material: naive CD4+ T cells from blood. V and J are TRBV7-3 and TRBJ1-2; possibly TRBD1 for D (6 bases). The receptor was derived from a woman aged 18-29 years in good health. CDR3 loop: CASSPTGWDYGYTF. The DNA for the CDR3 is TGTGCCAGCAGCCCAACAGGGTGGGACTATGGCTACACCTTC.